Listed here are 17 T cell receptor beta chains from one sample, sequenced in a study of response to subunit inactivated influenza vaccine. TCRdb independently ran MiXCR on the RT-PCR reads; one entry per CDR3 protein. This sample has about 620,000 distinct CDR3 sequences, with roughly 12% found just once. These data were also reused for a study on T cells expressing NK-cell markers. That publication notes: 5'RACE template switching with UMIs generated TCR beta cDNA.

The material was PBMCs from blood, obtained on the day of vaccination. These receptors were obtained from a man aged 50 to 60 who received an inactivated influenza vaccine.

V is TRBV10-3 and J is TRBJ1-2, with D uncertain. V was cut by 3 bases and J by 4 bases, with 9 bases left in between. CDR3 size: 13 residues. Germline CDR1 reads ENHRY; CDR2 reads SYGVKD. Here the CDR3 DNA reads TGTGCCATCAGTGATAAGGGATTCTATGGCTACACCTTC. Amino acids: CAISDKGFYGYTF.

This chain links TRBV6-5 with TRBJ2-7; no clear D gene. CDR1 and CDR2 (germline): MNHEY, SVGAGI. The CDR3 runs to 14 residues. V was trimmed by 0 bases and J by 1 base, leaving 7 bases between them. Written as DNA, the CDR3 is TGTGCCAGCAGTTACTCGAGAACTTCCTACGAGCAGTACTTC. Protein sequence: CASSYSRTSYEQYF.

The chain joins TRBV27 to TRBJ2-3; TRBD2 agrees at 7 bases. The V gene end was trimmed by 7 bases and the J gene end by 2 bases; junction bases not matched to a gene: 9. CDR1 is MNHEY and CDR2 is SMNVEV in the germline V gene (reference sequence). This CDR3 contains 15 residues. As DNA, the CDR3 is TGTGCCAGCACCTTAAAGCGGGACCTCACAGATACGCAGTATTTT. Amino acids: CASTLKRDLTDTQYF.

The chain is built from TRBV11-2 and TRBJ2-3, with D perhaps assigned TRBD1 or TRBD2 (5 bases each). V lost 5 bases to trimming and J lost 1 base, with 13 bases between them. The CDR3 contains 15 residues. Per the germline V gene, CDR1 is SGHAT and CDR2 is FQNNGV. CDR3 DNA sequence: TGTGCCAGCAGCGAAGCCGGGACCCGCACAGATACGCAGTATTTT. Translation: CASSEAGTRTDTQYF. The variable domain in full, completed from reference TRBV11-2 and TRBJ2-3, reads EAGVAQSPRYKIIEKRQSVAFWCNPISGHATLYWYQQILGQGPKLLIQFQNNGVVDDSQLPKDRFSAERLKGVDSTLKIQPAKLEDSAVYLCASSEAGTRTDTQYFGPGTRLTVL.

V usage is TRBV6-1 and J usage is TRBJ2-7, with TRBD1 as a possible D gene (6 bases). The V end was cut by 4 bases, the J end by 2 bases, with 12 bases between. The CDR3 runs 14 residues. Germline lookup yields CDR1 MNHNS and CDR2 SASEGT. In DNA form, the CDR3 reads TGTGCCAGCAGTGGGACAGTTCTGACCTACGAGCAGTACTTC. Residues: CASSGTVLTYEQYF.

The V gene is TRBV6-2 or TRBV6-3, the J gene TRBJ2-1; D gene uncertain. The CDR3 is made up of 12 amino acids. Germline V gene data show CDR1 as MNHEY and CDR2 as SVGEGT. Between the trimmed V and J ends, which lost 6 bases and 5 bases, there was a span of 8 bases. The CDR3 here is CASSLTHNEQFF. Here the CDR3 DNA reads TGTGCCAGCAGCTTGACTCACAATGAGCAGTTCTTC.

This clonotype occurred a few times. The V and J genes are TRBV11-1 and TRBJ1-1; 7 nucleotides line up with TRBD1. J gave up 0 bases and V 5 bases, and 9 bases lay outside the gene matches. The CDR3 sequence is 16 residues long. Germline assignment: CDR1 SGHAT and CDR2 FQDESV (reference sequence). The CDR3 coding sequence is TGTGCCAGCAGCCTCGGACAGGAATACCTGAACACTGAAGCTTTCTTT. This translates into CASSLGQEYLNTEAFF.

This clonotype has only a few counts. This rearrangement joins TRBV4-2 to TRBJ1-1, with 10 positions matching TRBD1. Germline assignment: CDR1 LGHNA and CDR2 YNFKEQ. The trim removed 1 base at V and 4 bases at J, leaving 3 bases unmatched. This CDR3 spans 15 amino acids. CDR3: CASSQGTGGGTEAFF. The CDR3 nucleotides read TGTGCCAGCAGCCAAGGGACAGGGGGTGGCACTGAAGCTTTCTTT.

This clonotype appeared many times. The chain recombines TRBV29-1 with TRBJ2-7, with no clear D. The CDR3 has 13 amino acids. Germline loops: CDR1 SQVTM, CDR2 ANQGSEA. Trimming took 2 bases from V and 8 from J, leaving 16 bases between them. This CDR3 is CSVETLLGIKQYF. The CDR3, as DNA: TGCAGCGTTGAAACCCTGCTTGGGATAAAGCAGTACTTC.

This clonotype was counted at least ten times. This rearrangement joins TRBV5-1 to TRBJ2-1; 13 bases fit TRBD2. This CDR3 has 15 amino acids. V lost 4 bases to trimming and J lost 7 bases; unmatched junction nucleotides: 5. Germline V lookup: CDR1 SGHRS, CDR2 YFSETQ. The CDR3 spells CASSPGLAGVNEQFF. CDR3 DNA: TGCGCCAGCAGCCCTGGACTAGCGGGAGTGAATGAGCAGTTCTTC. Together with reference TRBV5-1 and TRBJ2-1, the CDR3 gives the full variable domain: KAGVTQTPRYLIKTRGQQVTLSCSPISGHRSVSWYQQTPGQGLQFLFEYFSETQRNKGNFPGRFSGRQFSNSRSEMNVSTLELGDSALYLCASSPGLAGVNEQFFGPGTRLTVL.

This clonotype was detected a few times. This chain links TRBV5-1 with TRBJ2-5; 7 nucleotides agree with TRBD2. V lost 2 bases and J lost 4; bases outside the gene matches: 8. The germline CDR1 and CDR2 sequences are SGHRS and YFSETQ. There are 15 residues in the CDR3. The CDR3, as DNA: TGCGCCAGCAGCTTAAGGGGAGGGCCCAGAGAGACCCAGTACTTC. Protein sequence: CASSLRGGPRETQYF.

The CDR3, as DNA: TGTGCCAGCAGTCTTAGCCGCCCCGGGGAATACCCAACCCAGTACTTC. Amino acid sequence: CASSLSRPGEYPTQYF. This sequence joins TRBV7-9 and TRBJ2-5; D is perhaps TRBD2 (5 bases). The ends were cut back, 6 bases at V and 8 bases at J, with 25 bases in the middle. The germline V gene encodes CDR1 SEHNR and CDR2 FQNEAQ (reference sequence). The CDR3 consists of 16 residues.

This clonotype showed up just a few times. The chain is built from TRBV15 and TRBJ2-7; either TRBD1 or TRBD2 may fit D (5 bases each). Trimming left V 0 bases short and J 7 bases short, with 16 bases between. The CDR3 loop spans 15 amino acids. CDR1 is LNHNV, CDR2 YYDKDF, per germline (reference sequence). CDR3 nucleotide sequence: TGTGCCACCAGCAGAGAGGTGAGGGGTAAATGGGAGCAGTACTTC. It encodes CATSREVRGKWEQYF.

The chain combines TRBV11-1 with TRBJ2-6; TRBD1 matches at 8 bases. The CDR3 covers 19 residues. Germline-derived CDR1 and CDR2 are SGHAT and FQDESV (reference sequence). The trim removed 4 bases at V and 0 bases at J, leaving 11 bases unmatched. The DNA of the CDR3 is TGTGCCAGCAGCTCACGACCGGGACAGGAGATCTCTGGGGCCAACGTCCTGACTTTC. This translates into CASSSRPGQEISGANVLTF.

V is TRBV2 and J is TRBJ2-2; TRBD1 aligns across 9 bases. J was trimmed by 4 bases and V by 6 bases; bases with no gene match: 12. Germline CDR1 and CDR2: SNHLY and FYNNEI. There are 17 residues in the CDR3. The CDR3 here is CASSPLARTGATGELFF. The CDR3 region has the DNA TGTGCCAGCAGCCCCCTGGCCCGGACAGGGGCCACCGGGGAGCTGTTTTTT. Full variable domain (rest looked up from reference TRBV2 and TRBJ2-2): EPEVTQTPSHQVTQMGQEVILRCVPISNHLYFYWYRQILGQKVEFLVSFYNNEISEKSEIFDDQFSVERPDGSNFTLKIRSTKLEDSAMYFCASSPLARTGATGELFFGEGSRLTVL.

This clonotype was observed a handful of times. The rearrangement links TRBV16 to TRBJ2-1; 9 bases agree with TRBD1. Germline lookup yields CDR1 KGHSY and CDR2 FQNENV. After removal of 3 bases from V and 6 bases from J, the junction contained 6 bases not matched to a gene. This CDR3 spans 15 amino acids. The CDR3 region is CASSHTGQGINEQFF. The CDR3 DNA is TGTGCCAGCAGCCATACGGGACAGGGTATCAATGAGCAGTTCTTC. The variable domain in full, with the rest retrieved from reference TRBV16 and TRBJ2-1, is GEEVAQTPKHLVRGEGQKAKLYCAPIKGHSYVFWYQQVLKNEFKFLISFQNENVFDETGMPKERFSAKCLPNSPCSLEIQATKLEDSAVYFCASSHTGQGINEQFFGPGTRLTVL.

The chain combines TRBV28 with TRBJ2-7, with D perhaps matching TRBD1 (6 bases). V was cut by 6 bases and J by 1 base, with 19 bases left in between. The CDR3 spans 16 residues. Per the germline V gene, CDR1 is MDHEN and CDR2 is SYDVKM. DNA of the CDR3: TGTGCCAGCAGCCCGACCGGCCAGGGGCGTTCCTACGAGCAGTACTTC. Its translation: CASSPTGQGRSYEQYF.